Included here is one T cell receptor beta chain sequence, with context. Everyone who took part was roughly 18 to 89 years old, and they came from roughly 25 US areas. A COVID-19 case was met by exposed participants within 2 weeks before study entry. Using immunoSEQ multiplex PCR, the repertoire was profiled, and TCRdb retains in-frame clones only, with some absent. The sample lists under 250,000 clones; 80% to 90% were seen once. This record comes from a study of blood T cell repertoires in COVID-19. Study in general: Spain, Italy and the United States supplied samples that represented acute and convalescent COVID-19. In each case, the material was cDNA or gDNA derived from T cells, B-cell-depleted T cells, or PBMCs.

Germline lookup yields CDR1 MGHDK and CDR2 SYGVNS. V was clipped by 2 bases and J by 3 bases, with 13 bases between them. This CDR3 has 15 amino acids. What was sequenced was PBMCs or T cells enriched from blood (not recorded which). The clonotype originates from a woman in her thirties or forties who had been exposed to COVID-19. This rearrangement joins TRBV25-1 to TRBJ1-1, with D possibly matching TRBD1 (5 bases). The CDR3 loop is CASSEGRGGDTEAFF. CDR3 DNA: TGTGCCAGCAGTGAAGGGAGGGGTGGCGACACTGAAGCTTTCTTT.